These 8 T cell receptor beta chains share one sample of origin, sequenced in a study of blood T cells in healthy people across ages. Primed by a sample-barcoded 5' primer and a J-beta primer mix, a second PCR proceeded for 7 to 11 cycles. TCRdb passed the 5' RACE reads through MiXCR, listing each CDR3 protein once. The profile shows about 1.8 million distinct CDR3 sequences, roughly 50% of them singletons. Material: blood. Receptors were obtained from a woman aged 40-49 years in good health.

This clonotype was detected a few times. This rearrangement joins TRBV20-1 to TRBJ1-5; D perhaps matches TRBD1 (5 bases). This CDR3 region has 15 residues. CDR1 and CDR2 (germline): DFQATT, SNEGSKA (reference sequence). V lost 1 base, J lost 3 bases, and 13 bases lay in between. CDR3 in DNA: TGCAGTGCTAGAGGGGACGGGATTTCCAATCAGCCCCAGCATTTT. The encoded protein is CSARGDGISNQPQHF.

V usage is TRBV9 and J usage is TRBJ2-1, with 8 nucleotides matching TRBD1. The CDR3 contains 16 residues. CDR1 SGDLS and CDR2 YYNGEE come from the germline V gene. With 3 bases clipped from V and 11 bases from J, the junction kept 16 bases outside the gene matches. The CDR3 DNA is TGTGCCAGCAGCGAGAACTCAGGGGGCGCCGGTTCCAAGCAGTTCTTC. Residues: CASSENSGGAGSKQFF.

This chain links TRBV25-1 with TRBJ1-2; D is ambiguous. This CDR3 spans 14 amino acids. The germline CDR1 and CDR2 sequences are MGHDK and SYGVNS. V was trimmed by 2 bases and J by 2 bases, leaving 9 bases between them. The CDR3 coding sequence is TGTGCCAGCAGTGAAGTGGCAGACAACTATGGCTACACCTTC. It codes for CASSEVADNYGYTF.

The V and J genes are TRBV13 and TRBJ2-7; the D gene is possibly TRBD1 (5 bases). Germline V gene lookup returns CDR1 PRHDT and CDR2 FYEKMQ (reference sequence). The V gene lost 8 bases and the J gene lost 2 bases, with 13 bases spanning the gap. The CDR3 contains 13 residues. The CDR3 reads CASAKAGTYEQYF. CDR3 coding DNA: TGTGCCAGCGCTAAGGCAGGGACCTACGAGCAGTACTTC.

This clonotype was detected a few times. The chain carries TRBV5-1 and TRBJ2-7, with unresolved D. Trimming removed 5 bases from V and 7 bases from J, with 16 bases in between. CDR3 length: 13 amino acids. Germline-derived CDR1 and CDR2 are SGHRS and YFSETQ. The CDR3 DNA is TGCGCCAGCAGTAAAGACTGGGCTCGGGAGCAGTACTTC. Translation: CASSKDWAREQYF.

This clonotype was detected only a few times. V gene TRBV5-5 combines with J gene TRBJ2-1, with D possibly TRBD1 on 5 matching bases. The V end lost 2 bases, the J end lost 6 bases, and 15 bases lay between the germline ends. Germline-derived CDR1 and CDR2 are SGHKS and YYEKEE (reference sequence). This CDR3 has 15 residues. CDR3 region: CASSLSDRSRNEQFF. In DNA, the CDR3 is TGTGCCAGCAGCTTATCCGACAGATCGCGCAATGAGCAGTTCTTC.

This clonotype has more than one count but fewer than ten. The genes are TRBV29-1 and TRBJ1-2, with no clear D. Germline CDR1 is SQVTM and CDR2 is ANQGSEA. V lost 2 bases, J lost 7 bases, and 11 bases lay in between. The CDR3 runs to 12 residues. CDR3 region: CSVEPRPFGYTF. The CDR3 region has the DNA TGCAGCGTTGAACCCCGCCCCTTTGGCTACACCTTC.

This clonotype was seen a few times. V gene TRBV6-6 combines with J gene TRBJ2-1; TRBD2 matches at 12 bases. The CDR3 runs 17 residues. Losses at the gene ends were 2 bases for V and 9 bases for J; bases not matched to a gene: 11. Germline V gene sequence: CDR1 MNHNY, CDR2 SVGAGI (reference sequence). CDR3 coding DNA: TGTGCCAGCAGTTACACTAAACTAGCGGGGGGTTTCAGTGAGCAGTTCTTC. Its translation is CASSYTKLAGGFSEQFF.